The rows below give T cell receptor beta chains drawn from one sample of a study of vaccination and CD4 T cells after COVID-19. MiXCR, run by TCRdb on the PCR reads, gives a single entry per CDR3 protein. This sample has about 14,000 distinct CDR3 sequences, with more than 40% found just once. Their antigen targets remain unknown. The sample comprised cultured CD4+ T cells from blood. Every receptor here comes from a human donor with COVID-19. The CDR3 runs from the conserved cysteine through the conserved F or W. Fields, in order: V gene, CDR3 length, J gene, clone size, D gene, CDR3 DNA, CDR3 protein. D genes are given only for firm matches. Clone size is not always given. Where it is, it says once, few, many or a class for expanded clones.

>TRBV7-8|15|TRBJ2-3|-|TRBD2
TGTGCCAGCAGCCAACTAGCGGGGGGGCTTGATACGCAGTATTTT
CASSQLAGGLDTQYF
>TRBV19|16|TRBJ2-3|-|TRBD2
TGTGCCAGTAGCCTCGGGGCTAGCGGGGGACCCCAGACGCAGTATTTT
CASSLGASGGPQTQYF
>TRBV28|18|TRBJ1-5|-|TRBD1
TGTGCCAGCAGTCTCGGGACAGGGAGGGCTCCTAGCAATCAGCCCCAGCATTTT
CASSLGTGRAPSNQPQHF
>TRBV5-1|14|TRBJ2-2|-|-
TGCGCCAGCAGCTTGAACGGAGACACCGGGGAGCTGTTTTTT
CASSLNGDTGELFF
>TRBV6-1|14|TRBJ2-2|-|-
TGTGCCAGCAACTTGGGACGGAACACCGGGGAGCTGTTTTTT
CASNLGRNTGELFF
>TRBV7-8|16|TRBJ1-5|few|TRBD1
TGTGCCAGCAGCTTCGCGAAGGGCAGGGGGTCGCAGCCCCAGCATTTT
CASSFAKGRGSQPQHF
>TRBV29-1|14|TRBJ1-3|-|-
TGCAGCACCCGGGCATCCCTCTCTGGAAACACCATATATTTT
CSTRASLSGNTIYF
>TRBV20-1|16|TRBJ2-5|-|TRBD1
TGCAGTGCTAGACCGGGACAGGAGTTTCCTCAAGAGACCCAGTACTTC
CSARPGQEFPQETQYF
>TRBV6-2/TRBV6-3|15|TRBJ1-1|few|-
TGTGCCAGCAGGTGGGGCAGGGGACGCCGCACTGAAGCTTTCTTT
CASRWGRGRRTEAFF
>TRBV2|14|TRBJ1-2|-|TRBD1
TGTGCCAGCACCTTCCGGACAGGGAGTCATGGCTACACCTTC
CASTFRTGSHGYTF
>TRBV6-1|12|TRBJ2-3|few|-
TGTGCCAGCTCAGGACCGGCAGATACGCAGTATTTT
CASSGPADTQYF
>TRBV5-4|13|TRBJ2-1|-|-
TGTGCCAGCAGCCCGGTACTGCGGGGTGGGAAGTTCTTC
CASSPVLRGGKFF
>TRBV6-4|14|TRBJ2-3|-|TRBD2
TGTGCCAGCGACCTAGCGGGGGGGCAGGATACGCAGTATTTT
CASDLAGGQDTQYF
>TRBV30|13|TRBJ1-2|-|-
TGTGCCCTTAAGCAGGCTCAATTAAATGGCTACACCTTC
CALKQAQLNGYTF
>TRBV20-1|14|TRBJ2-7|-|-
TGCAGTGCAAAAGACCCGGCGGGGCTGAACGAGCAGTACTTC
CSAKDPAGLNEQYF
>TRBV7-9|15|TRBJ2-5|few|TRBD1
TGTGCCAGCAGCTCCCGGGACAGGGGGACAAAGACCCAGTACTTC
CASSSRDRGTKTQYF
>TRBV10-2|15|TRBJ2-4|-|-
TGCGCCGCGGGTTCGAGGGAATTGGGCAAAAACATTCAGTACTTC
CAAGSRELGKNIQYF
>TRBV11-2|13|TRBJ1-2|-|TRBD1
TGTGCCAGCAGCGTACAGGGGGGGTATGGCTACACCTTC
CASSVQGGYGYTF
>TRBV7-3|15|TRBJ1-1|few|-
TGTGCCAGCAGCTCATCGACAGCGAGAAACACTGAAGCTTTCTTT
CASSSSTARNTEAFF
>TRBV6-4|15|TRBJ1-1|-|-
TGTGCCAGCAGTGACTCGAATAAGTCAGGCCGTGAAGCTTTCTTT
CASSDSNKSGREAFF
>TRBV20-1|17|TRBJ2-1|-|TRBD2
TGCAGTGCTAGAGAACGGCGGACTAGCGGGGGGGTGTATGAGCAGTTCTTC
CSARERRTSGGVYEQFF
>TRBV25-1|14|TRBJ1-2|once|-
TGTGCCAGCAGTGAATACGGGGGGAACTATGGCTACACCTTC
CASSEYGGNYGYTF
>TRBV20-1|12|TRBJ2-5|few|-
TGCAGTGTTCCAGGGGGGCAAGAGACCCAGTACTTC
CSVPGGQETQYF
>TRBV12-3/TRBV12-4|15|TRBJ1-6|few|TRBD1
TGTGCCAGCAGTTACGACAGGGGGTTTAATTCACCCCTCCACTTT
CASSYDRGFNSPLHF